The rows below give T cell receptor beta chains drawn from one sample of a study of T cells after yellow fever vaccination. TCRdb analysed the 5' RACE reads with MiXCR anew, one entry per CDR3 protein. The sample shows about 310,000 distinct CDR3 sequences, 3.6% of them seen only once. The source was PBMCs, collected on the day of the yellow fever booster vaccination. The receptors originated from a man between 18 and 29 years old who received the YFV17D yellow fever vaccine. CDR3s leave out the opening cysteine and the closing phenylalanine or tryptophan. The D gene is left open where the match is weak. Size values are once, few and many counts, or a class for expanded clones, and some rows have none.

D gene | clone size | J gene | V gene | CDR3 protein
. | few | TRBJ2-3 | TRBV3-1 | ASSQAGEDTQY
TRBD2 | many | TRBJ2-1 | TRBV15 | ATSRGLAGNNEQF
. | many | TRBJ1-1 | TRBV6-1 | ASSRDITEAF
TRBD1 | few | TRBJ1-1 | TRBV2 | ASSPLWTGENTEAF
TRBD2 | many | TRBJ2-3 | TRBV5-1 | ASSPYSGGRTDTQY
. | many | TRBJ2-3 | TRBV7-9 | ASSFLIPAGTDTQY
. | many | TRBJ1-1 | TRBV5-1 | ASSLVSGRENTEAF
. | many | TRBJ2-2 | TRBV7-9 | ASSPRTTTNTGELF
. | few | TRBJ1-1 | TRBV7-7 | ASRQISTPEAF
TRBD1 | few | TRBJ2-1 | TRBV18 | ASSPARGTRTQF
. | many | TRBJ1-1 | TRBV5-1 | ASSKQATTDLGTEAF
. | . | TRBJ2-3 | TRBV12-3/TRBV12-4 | ASSRLSPSTDTQY
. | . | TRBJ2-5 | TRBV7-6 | ASSSGLQGGTQY
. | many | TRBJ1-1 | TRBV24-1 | ATSDSMNTEAF
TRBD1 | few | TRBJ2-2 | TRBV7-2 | ASSLSPGTVATGELF
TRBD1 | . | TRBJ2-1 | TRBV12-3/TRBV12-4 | ASSPDRADITWGSYNEQF
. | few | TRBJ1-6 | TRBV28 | ASSGNYNSPLH
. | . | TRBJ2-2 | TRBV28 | ASLTGNTGELF
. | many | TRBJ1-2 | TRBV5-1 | ASSLDSHFYGYT
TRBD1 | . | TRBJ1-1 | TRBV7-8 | ASSPTTQGARTEAF
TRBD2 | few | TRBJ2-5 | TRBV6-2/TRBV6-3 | ASNVAGRGETQY
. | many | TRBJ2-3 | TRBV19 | AARALSTDTQY
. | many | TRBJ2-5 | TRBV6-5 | ASSDRSRSETQY
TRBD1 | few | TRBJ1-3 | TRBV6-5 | ASSPGQGPVSGNTIY
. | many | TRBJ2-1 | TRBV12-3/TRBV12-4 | ASSTFVMNNEQF
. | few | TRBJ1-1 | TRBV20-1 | SAILHLTNTEAF
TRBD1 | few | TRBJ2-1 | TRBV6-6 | ASSYADRATDNEQF
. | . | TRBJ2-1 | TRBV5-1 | ASNQGGHYNEQF
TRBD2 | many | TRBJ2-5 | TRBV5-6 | ASTGGPRETQY
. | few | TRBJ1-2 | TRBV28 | ASSSGGLRGYT
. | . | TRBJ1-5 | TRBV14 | ASSQERARNLGQPQH
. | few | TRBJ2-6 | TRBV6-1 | ASSEAGLGSGANVLT
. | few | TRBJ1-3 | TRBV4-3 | ASSQVGPASGNTIY
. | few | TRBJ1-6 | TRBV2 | ASKLGSAYNSPLH
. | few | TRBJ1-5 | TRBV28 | ASMDADQPQH
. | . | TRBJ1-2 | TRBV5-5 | ASSFPSVNYGYT
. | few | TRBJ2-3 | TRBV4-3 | ASSQELGWGTQY
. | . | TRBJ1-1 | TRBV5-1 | ASSPINGAEAF
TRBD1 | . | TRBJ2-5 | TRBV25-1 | ASSVHFGQGHETQY
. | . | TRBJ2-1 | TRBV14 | ASSRRRGGGEQF
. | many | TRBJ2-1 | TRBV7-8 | ASSPRRGASSYNEQF
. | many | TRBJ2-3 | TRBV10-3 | AISGNGESTDTQY
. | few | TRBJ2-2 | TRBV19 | ASAGANTGELF
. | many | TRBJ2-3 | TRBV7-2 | ASRGYLHTQY
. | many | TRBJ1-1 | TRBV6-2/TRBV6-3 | ASSYSSENTEAF
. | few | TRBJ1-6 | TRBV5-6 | ASSSNVSYNSPLH
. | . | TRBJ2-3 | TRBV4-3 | ASSQGGQTASTDTQY
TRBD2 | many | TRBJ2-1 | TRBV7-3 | ASSRGLAAFNEQF
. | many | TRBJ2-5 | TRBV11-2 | ASSLIRGGETQY
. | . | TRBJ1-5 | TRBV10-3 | AISFGQGSNQPQH
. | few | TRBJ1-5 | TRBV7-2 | ASSFSGQNNQPQH
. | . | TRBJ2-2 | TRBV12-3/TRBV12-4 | ASSFRPQGPRELF
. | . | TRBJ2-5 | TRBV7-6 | ASSLATQY